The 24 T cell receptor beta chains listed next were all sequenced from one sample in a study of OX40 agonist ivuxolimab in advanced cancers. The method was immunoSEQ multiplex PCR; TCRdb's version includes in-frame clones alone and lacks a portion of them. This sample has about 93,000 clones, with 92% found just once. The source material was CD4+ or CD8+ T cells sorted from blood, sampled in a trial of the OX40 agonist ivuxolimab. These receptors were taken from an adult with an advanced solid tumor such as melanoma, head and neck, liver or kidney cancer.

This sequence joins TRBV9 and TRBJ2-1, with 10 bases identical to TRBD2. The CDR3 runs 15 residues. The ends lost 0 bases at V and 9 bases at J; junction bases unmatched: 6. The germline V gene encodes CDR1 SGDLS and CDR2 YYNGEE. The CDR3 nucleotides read TGTGCCAGCAGCGTAGTGAGCGGGGGGGCGGCTGAGCAGTTCTTC. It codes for CASSVVSGGAAEQFF.

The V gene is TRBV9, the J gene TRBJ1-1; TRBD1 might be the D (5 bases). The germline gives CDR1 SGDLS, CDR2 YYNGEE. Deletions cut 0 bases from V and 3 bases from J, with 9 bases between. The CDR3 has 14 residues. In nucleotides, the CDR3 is TGTGCCAGCAGCGTAGGACAGCCATACACTGAAGCTTTCTTT. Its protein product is CASSVGQPYTEAFF.

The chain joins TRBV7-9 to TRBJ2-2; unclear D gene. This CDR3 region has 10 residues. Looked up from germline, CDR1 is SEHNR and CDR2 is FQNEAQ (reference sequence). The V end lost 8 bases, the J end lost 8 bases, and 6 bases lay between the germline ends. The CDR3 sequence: CASALGELFF. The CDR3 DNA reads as TGTGCCAGCGCTTTGGGGGAGCTGTTTTTT. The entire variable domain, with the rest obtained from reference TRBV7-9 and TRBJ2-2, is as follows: DTGVSQNPRHKITKRGQNVTFRCDPISEHNRLYWYRQTLGQGPEFLTYFQNEAQLEKSRLLSDRFSAERPKGSFSTLEIQRTEQGDSAMYLCASALGELFFGEGSRLTVL.

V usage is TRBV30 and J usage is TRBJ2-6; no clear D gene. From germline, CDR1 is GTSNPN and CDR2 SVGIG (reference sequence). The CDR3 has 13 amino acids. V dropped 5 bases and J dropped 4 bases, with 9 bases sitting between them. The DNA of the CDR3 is TGTGCCTGGTCCGGCTCGGGGGCCAACGTCCTGACTTTC. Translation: CAWSGSGANVLTF.

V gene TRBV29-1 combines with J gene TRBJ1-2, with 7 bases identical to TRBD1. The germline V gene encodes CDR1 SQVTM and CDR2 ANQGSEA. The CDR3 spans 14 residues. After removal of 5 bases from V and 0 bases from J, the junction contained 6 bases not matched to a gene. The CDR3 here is CSVTGTVANYGYTF. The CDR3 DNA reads TGCAGCGTTACGGGGACAGTGGCTAACTATGGCTACACCTTC. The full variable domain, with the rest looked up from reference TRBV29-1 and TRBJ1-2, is SAVISQKPSRDICQRGTSLTIQCQVDSQVTMMFWYRQQPGQSLTLIATANQGSEATYESGFVIDKFPISRPNLTFSTLTVSNMSPEDSSIYLCSVTGTVANYGYTFGSGTRLTVV.

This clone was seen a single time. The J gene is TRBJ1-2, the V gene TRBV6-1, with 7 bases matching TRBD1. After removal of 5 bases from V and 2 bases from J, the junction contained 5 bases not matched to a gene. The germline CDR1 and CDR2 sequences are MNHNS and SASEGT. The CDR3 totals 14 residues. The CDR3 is CASSTGTVNYGYTF. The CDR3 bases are TGTGCCAGCAGTACCGGGACAGTCAACTATGGCTACACCTTC.

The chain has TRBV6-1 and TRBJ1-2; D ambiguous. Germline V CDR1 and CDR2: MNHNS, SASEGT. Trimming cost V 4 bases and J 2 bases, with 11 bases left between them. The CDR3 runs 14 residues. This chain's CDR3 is CASSVGIQNYGYTF. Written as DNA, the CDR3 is TGTGCCAGCAGTGTCGGCATTCAGAACTATGGCTACACCTTC.

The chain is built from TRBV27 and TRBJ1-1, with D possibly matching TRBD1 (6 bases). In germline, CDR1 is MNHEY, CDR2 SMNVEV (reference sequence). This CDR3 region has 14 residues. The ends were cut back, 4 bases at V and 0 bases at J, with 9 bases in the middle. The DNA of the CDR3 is TGTGCCAGCAGTTATCAGGGGTTGAACACTGAAGCTTTCTTT. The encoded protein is CASSYQGLNTEAFF.

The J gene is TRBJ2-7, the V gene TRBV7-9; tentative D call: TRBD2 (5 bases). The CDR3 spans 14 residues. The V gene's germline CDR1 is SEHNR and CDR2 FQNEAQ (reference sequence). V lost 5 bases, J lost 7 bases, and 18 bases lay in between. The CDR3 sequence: CASSNAGRLWEQYF. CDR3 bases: TGTGCCAGCAGCAACGCGGGCCGCTTGTGGGAGCAGTACTTC. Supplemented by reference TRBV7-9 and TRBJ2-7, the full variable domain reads DTGVSQNPRHKITKRGQNVTFRCDPISEHNRLYWYRQTLGQGPEFLTYFQNEAQLEKSRLLSDRFSAERPKGSFSTLEIQRTEQGDSAMYLCASSNAGRLWEQYFGPGTRLTVT.

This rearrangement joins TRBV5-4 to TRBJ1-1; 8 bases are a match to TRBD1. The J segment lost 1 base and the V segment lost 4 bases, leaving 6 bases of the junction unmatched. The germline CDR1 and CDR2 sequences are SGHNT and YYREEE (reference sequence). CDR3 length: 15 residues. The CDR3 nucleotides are TGTGCCAGCAGCCCTCCCGGACAGGGGAACACTGAAGCTTTCTTT. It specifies CASSPPGQGNTEAFF.

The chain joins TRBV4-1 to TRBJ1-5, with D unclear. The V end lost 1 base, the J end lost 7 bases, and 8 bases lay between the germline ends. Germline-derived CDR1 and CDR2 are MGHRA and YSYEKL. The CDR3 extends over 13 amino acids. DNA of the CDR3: TGCGCCAGCAGCCAAGGTACGCGGCAGCCCCAGCATTTT. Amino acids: CASSQGTRQPQHF.

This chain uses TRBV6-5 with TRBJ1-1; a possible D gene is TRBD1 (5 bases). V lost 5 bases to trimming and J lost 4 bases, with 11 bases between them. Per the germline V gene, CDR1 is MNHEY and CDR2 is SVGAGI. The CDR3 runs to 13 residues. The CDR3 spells CASSEGQGTEAFF. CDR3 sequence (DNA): TGTGCCAGCAGTGAAGGGCAGGGCACTGAAGCTTTCTTT.

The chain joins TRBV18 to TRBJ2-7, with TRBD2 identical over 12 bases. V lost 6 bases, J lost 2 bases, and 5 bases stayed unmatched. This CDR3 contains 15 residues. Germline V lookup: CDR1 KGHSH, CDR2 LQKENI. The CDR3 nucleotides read TGTGCCAGCTCGCCAACTAGCGGGAGGCCCTACGAGCAGTACTTC. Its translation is CASSPTSGRPYEQYF.

DNA for the CDR3: TGTGCCATCAGTGAGGGACTAGCGGGAGCCTACGAGCAGTACTTC. Translation: CAISEGLAGAYEQYF. The gene calls are TRBV10-3 and TRBJ2-7, with 13 bases matching TRBD2. The CDR3 sequence is 15 residues long. Per the germline V gene, CDR1 is ENHRY and CDR2 is SYGVKD. V lost 2 bases, J lost 2 bases, and 0 bases stayed unmatched.

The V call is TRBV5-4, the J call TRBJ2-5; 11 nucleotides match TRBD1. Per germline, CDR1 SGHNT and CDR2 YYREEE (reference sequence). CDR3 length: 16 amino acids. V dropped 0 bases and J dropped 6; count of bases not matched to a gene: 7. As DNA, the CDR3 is TGTGCCAGCAGCTTGGGCGGACAGGGGGCGCGAAAGACCCAGTACTTC. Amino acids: CASSLGGQGARKTQYF.

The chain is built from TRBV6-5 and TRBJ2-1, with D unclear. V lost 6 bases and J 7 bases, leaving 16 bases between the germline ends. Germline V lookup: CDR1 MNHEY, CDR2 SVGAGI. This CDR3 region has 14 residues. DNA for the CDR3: TGTGCCAGCAGCCTGTGGAGCCCAACGAATGAGCAGTTCTTC. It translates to CASSLWSPTNEQFF.

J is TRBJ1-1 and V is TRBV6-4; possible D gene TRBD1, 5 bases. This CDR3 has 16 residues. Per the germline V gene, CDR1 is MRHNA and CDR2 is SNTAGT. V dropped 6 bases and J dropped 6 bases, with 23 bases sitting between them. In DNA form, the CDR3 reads TGTGCCAGCAGGGGGGTCAATCACCTACGAGCTCCTGAAGCTTTCTTT. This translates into CASRGVNHLRAPEAFF.

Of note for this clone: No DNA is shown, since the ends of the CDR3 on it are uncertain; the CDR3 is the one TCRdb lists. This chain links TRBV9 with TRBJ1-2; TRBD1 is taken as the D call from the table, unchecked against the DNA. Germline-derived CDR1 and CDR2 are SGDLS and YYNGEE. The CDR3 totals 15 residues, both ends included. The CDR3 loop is CASSVGQGARSGANF.

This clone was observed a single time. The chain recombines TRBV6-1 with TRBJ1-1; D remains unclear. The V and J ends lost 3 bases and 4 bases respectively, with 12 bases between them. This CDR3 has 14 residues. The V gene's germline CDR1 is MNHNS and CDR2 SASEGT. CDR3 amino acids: CASSENLGSTEAFF. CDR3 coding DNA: TGTGCCAGCAGTGAGAACCTAGGGAGCACTGAAGCTTTCTTT.

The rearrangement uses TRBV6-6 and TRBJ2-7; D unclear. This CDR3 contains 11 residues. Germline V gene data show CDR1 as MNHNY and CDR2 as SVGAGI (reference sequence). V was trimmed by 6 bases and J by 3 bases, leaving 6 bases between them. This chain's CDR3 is CASSPHYEQYF. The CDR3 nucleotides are TGTGCCAGCAGCCCTCACTACGAGCAGTACTTC.

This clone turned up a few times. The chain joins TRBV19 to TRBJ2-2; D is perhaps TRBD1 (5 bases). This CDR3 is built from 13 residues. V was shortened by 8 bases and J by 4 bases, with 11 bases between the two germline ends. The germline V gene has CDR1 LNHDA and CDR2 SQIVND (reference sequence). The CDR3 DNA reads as TGTGCCAGTGCTCCCAGGGCCACCGGGGAGCTGTTTTTT. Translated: CASAPRATGELFF.

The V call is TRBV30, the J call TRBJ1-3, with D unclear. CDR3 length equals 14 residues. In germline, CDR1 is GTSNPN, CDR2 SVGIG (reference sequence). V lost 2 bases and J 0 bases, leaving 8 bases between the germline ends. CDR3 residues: CAWSSGSSGNTIYF. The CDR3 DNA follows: TGTGCCTGGAGTTCCGGGTCCTCTGGAAACACCATATATTTT.

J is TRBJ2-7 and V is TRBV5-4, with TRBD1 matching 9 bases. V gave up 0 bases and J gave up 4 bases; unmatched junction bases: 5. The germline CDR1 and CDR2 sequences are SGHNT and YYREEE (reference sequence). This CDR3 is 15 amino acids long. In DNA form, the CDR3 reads TGTGCCAGCAGCTTGGGGGGACAGGGTAATTACGAGCAGTACTTC. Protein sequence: CASSLGGQGNYEQYF.

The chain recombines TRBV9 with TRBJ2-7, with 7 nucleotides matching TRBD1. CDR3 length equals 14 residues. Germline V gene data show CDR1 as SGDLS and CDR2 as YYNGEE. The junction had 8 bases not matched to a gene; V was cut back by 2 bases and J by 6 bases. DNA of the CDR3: TGTGCCAGCAGCGTTAGACCAACAGGGGCCGAGCAGTACTTC. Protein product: CASSVRPTGAEQYF.